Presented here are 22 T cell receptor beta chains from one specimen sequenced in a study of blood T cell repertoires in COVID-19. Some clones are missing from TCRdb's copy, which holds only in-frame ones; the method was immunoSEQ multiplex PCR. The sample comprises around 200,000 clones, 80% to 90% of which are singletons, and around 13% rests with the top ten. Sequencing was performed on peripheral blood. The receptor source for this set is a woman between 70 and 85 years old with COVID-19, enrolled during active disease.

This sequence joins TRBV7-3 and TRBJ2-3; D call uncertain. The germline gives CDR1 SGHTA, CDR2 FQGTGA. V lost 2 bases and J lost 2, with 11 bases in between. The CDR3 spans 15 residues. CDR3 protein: CASSLLPTVTDTQYF. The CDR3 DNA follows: TGTGCCAGCAGCTTACTTCCCACTGTCACAGATACGCAGTATTTT.

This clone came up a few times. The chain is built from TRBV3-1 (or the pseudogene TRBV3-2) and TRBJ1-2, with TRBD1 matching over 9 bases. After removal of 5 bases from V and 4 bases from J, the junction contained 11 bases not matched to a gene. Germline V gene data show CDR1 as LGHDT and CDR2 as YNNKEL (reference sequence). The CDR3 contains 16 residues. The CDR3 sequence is CASSTRTGDVGYGYTF. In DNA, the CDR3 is TGTGCCAGCAGCACCCGGACAGGGGATGTCGGCTATGGCTACACCTTC.

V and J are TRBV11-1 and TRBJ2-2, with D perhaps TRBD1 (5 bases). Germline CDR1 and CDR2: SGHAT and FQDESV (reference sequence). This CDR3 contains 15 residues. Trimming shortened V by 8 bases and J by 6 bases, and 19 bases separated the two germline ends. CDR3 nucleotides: TGTGCCAGCGGAGTACAGGCCACCCGCCCCGGGGAGCTGTTTTTT. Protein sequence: CASGVQATRPGELFF.

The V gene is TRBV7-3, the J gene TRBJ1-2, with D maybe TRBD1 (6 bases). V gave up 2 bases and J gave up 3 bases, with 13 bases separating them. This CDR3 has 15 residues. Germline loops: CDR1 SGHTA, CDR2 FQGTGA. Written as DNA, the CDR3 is TGTGCCAGCAGCTTATCCCGGGACACTCACTATGGCTACACCTTC. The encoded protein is CASSLSRDTHYGYTF.

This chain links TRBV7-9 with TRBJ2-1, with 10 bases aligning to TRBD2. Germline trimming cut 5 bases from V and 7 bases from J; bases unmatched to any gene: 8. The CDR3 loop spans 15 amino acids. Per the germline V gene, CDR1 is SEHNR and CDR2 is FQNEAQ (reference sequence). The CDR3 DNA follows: TGTGCCAGCAGCCTCACCGGGACTAGCGCTAATGAGCAGTTCTTC. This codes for CASSLTGTSANEQFF. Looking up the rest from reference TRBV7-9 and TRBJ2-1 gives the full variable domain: DTGVSQNPRHKITKRGQNVTFRCDPISEHNRLYWYRQTLGQGPEFLTYFQNEAQLEKSRLLSDRFSAERPKGSFSTLEIQRTEQGDSAMYLCASSLTGTSANEQFFGPGTRLTVL.

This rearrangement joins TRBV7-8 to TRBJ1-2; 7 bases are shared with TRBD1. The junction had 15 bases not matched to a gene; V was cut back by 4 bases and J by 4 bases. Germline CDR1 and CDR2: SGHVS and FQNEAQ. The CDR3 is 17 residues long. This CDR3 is CASSSSGTATFGYGYTF. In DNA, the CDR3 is TGTGCCAGCAGCTCCTCCGGGACAGCTACCTTTGGCTATGGCTACACCTTC.

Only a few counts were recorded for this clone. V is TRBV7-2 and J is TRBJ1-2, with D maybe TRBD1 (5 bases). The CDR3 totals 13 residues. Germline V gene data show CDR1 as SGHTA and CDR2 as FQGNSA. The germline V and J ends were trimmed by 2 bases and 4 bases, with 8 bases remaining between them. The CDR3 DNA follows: TGTGCCAGCAGCTTACAGGGAGGCTATGGCTACACCTTC. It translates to CASSLQGGYGYTF.

CDR3 residues: CASSITVSSYEQYF. The CDR3 nucleotides read TGTGCCAGTAGTATAACGGTTAGCTCCTACGAGCAGTACTTC. The rearrangement joins TRBV19 to TRBJ2-7; D is ambiguous. This CDR3 is built from 14 residues. V was trimmed by 2 bases and J by 0 bases, leaving 8 bases between them. Germline CDR1 reads LNHDA; CDR2 reads SQIVND (reference sequence).

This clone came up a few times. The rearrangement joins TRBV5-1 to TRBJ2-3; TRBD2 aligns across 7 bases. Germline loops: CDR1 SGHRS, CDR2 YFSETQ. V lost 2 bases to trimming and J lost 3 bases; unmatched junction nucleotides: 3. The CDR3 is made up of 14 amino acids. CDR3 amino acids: CASSFRLATDTQYF. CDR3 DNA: TGCGCCAGCAGCTTCAGACTAGCTACAGATACGCAGTATTTT.

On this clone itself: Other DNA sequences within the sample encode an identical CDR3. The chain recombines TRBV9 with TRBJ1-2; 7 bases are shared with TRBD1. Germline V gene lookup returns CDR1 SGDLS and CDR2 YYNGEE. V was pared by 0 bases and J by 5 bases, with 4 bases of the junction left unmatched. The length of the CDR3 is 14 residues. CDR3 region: CASSVGTGTYGYTF. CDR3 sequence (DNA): TGTGCCAGCAGCGTAGGGACAGGTACTTATGGCTACACCTTC.

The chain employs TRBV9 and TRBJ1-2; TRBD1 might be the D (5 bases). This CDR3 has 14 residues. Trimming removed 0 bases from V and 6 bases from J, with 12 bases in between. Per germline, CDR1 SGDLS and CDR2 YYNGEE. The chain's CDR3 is CASSVDGQGNGYTF. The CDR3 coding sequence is TGTGCCAGCAGCGTAGATGGGCAGGGTAATGGCTACACCTTC.

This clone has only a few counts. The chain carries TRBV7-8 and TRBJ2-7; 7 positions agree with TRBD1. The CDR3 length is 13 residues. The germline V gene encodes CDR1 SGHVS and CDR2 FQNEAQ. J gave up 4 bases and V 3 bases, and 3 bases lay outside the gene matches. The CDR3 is CASSLDRIYEQYV. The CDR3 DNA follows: TGTGCCAGCAGCTTGGACAGGATATACGAGCAGTACGTC.

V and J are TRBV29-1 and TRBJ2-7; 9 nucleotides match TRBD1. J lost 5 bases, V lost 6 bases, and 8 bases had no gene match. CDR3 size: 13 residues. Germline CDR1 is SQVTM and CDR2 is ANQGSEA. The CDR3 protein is CSVGTGKVNEQYF. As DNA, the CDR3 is TGCAGCGTAGGGACAGGGAAGGTAAACGAGCAGTACTTC.

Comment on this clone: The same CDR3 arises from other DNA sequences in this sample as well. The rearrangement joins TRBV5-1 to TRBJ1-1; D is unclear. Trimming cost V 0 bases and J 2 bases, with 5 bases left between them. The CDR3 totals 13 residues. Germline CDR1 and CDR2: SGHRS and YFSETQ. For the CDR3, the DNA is TGCGCCAGCAGCTTGGGAGGTAACACTGAAGCTTTCTTT. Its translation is CASSLGGNTEAFF.

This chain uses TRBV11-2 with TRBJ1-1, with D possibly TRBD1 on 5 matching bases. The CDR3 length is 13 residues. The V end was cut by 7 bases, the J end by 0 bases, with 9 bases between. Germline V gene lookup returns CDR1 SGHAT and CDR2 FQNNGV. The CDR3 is CASKWGLNTEAFF. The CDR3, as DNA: TGTGCCAGCAAATGGGGCTTGAACACTGAAGCTTTCTTT.

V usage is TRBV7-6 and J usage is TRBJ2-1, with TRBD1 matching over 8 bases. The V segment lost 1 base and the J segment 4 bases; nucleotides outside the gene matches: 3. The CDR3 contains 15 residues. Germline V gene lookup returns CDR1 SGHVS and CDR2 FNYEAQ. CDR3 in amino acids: CASSLEDRVYNEQFF. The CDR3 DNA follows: TGTGCCAGCAGCTTAGAGGACAGGGTATACAATGAGCAGTTCTTC. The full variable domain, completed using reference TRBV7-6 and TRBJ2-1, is GAGVSQSPRYKVTKRGQDVALRCDPISGHVSLYWYRQALGQGPEFLTYFNYEAQQDKSGLPNDRFSAERPEGSISTLTIQRTEQRDSAMYRCASSLEDRVYNEQFFGPGTRLTVL.

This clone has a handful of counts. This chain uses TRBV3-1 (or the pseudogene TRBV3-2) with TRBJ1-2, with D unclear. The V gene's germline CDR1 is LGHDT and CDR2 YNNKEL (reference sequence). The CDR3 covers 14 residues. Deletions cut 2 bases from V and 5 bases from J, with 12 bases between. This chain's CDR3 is CASSQRGPDYGYTF. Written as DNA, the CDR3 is TGTGCCAGCAGCCAAAGAGGCCCGGATTATGGCTACACCTTC.

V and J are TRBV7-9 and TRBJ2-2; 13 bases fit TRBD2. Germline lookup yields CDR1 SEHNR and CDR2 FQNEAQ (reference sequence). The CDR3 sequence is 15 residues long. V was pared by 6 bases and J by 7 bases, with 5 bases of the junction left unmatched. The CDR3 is CASSQGLAGVGELFF. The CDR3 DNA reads TGTGCCAGCAGTCAAGGACTAGCGGGAGTCGGGGAGCTGTTTTTT.

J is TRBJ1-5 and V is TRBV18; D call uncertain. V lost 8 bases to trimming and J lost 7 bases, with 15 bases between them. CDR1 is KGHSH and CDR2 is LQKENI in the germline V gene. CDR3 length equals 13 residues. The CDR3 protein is CASALGPRQPQHF. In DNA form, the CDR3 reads TGTGCCAGCGCGCTGGGCCCCCGGCAGCCCCAGCATTTT.

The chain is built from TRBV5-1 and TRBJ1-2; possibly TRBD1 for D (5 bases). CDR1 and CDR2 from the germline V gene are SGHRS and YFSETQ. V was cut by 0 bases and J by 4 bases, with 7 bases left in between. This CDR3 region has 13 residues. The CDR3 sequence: CASSLETAYGYTF. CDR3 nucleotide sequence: TGCGCCAGCAGCTTGGAGACAGCCTATGGCTACACCTTC. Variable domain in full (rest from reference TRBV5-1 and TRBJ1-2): KAGVTQTPRYLIKTRGQQVTLSCSPISGHRSVSWYQQTPGQGLQFLFEYFSETQRNKGNFPGRFSGRQFSNSRSEMNVSTLELGDSALYLCASSLETAYGYTFGSGTRLTVV.

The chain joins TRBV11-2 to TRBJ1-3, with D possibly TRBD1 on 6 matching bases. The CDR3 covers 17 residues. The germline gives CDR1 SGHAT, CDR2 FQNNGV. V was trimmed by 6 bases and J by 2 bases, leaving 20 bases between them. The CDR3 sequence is CASRPFLSGVPGNTIYF. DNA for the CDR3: TGTGCCAGCAGACCCTTCCTATCAGGGGTGCCTGGAAACACCATATATTTT. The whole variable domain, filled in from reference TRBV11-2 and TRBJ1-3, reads EAGVAQSPRYKIIEKRQSVAFWCNPISGHATLYWYQQILGQGPKLLIQFQNNGVVDDSQLPKDRFSAERLKGVDSTLKIQPAKLEDSAVYLCASRPFLSGVPGNTIYFGEGSWLTVV.

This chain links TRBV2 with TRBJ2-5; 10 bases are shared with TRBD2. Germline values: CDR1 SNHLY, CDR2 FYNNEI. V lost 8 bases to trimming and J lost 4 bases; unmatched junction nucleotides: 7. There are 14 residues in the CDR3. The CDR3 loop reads CASGGLAGAETQYF. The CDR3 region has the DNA TGTGCCAGCGGTGGCCTAGCGGGGGCAGAGACCCAGTACTTC.